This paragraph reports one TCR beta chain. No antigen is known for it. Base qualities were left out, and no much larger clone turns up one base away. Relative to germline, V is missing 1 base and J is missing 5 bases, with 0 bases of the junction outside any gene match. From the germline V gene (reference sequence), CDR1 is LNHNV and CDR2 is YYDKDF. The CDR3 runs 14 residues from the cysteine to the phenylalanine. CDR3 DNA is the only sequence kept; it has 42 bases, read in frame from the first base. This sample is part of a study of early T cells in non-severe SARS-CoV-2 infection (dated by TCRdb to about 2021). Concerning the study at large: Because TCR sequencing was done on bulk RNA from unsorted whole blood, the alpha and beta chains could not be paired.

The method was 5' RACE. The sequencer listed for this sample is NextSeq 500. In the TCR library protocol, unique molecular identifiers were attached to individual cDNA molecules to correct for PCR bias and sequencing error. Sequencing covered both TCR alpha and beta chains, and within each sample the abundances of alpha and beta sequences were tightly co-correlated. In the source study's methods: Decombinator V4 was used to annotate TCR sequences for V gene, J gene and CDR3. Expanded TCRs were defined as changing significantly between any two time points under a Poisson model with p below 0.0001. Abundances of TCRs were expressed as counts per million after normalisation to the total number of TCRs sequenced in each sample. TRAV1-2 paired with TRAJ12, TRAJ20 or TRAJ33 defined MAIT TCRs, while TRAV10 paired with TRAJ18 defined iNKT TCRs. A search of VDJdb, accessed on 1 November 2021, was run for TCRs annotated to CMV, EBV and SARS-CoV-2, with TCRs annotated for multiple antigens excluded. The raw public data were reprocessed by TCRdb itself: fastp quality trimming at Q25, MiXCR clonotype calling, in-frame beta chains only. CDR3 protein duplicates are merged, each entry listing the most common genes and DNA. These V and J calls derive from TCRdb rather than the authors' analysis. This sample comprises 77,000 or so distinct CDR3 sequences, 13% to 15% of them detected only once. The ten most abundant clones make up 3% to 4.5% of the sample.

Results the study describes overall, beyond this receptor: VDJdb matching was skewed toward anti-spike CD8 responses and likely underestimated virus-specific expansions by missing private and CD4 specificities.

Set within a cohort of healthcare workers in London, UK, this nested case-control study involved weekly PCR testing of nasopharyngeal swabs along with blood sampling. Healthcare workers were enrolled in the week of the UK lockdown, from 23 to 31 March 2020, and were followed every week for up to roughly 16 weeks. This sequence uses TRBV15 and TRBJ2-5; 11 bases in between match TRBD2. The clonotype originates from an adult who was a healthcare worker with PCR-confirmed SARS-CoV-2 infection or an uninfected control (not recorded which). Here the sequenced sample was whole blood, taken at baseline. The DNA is TGTGCCACCAGCAGAGTAGCGGGAGGGGAGACCCAGTACTTC. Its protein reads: CATSRVAGGETQYF.